This T cell receptor beta chain was sequenced in a study of graft-versus-host responses after intestinal transplantation. The CDR3 length is 20 residues. Germline V lookup: CDR1 LGHNA, CDR2 YNFKEQ. The ends lost 3 bases at V and 0 bases at J; junction bases unmatched: 12. The assay was immunoSEQ multiplex PCR, and TCRdb's table has in-frame clones only and misses some. The table shows 70,000 to 100,000 clones, with approximately 91% occurring only once. Concerning this clone itself: No antigen is known for it.

Sequenced material: unstimulated CD4+ T cells sorted from spleen or lymph node cells, taken before intestinal transplant. This rearrangement joins TRBV4-2 to TRBJ2-1, with 12 bases aligning to TRBD2. This receptor was obtained from a human donor who received an intestinal transplant. This CDR3 reads CASSQAISSGRASSYNEQFF. In nucleotides, the CDR3 is TGTGCCAGCAGCCAGGCTATCTCTAGCGGGAGGGCTAGCTCCTACAATGAGCAGTTCTTC.